Following are 4 T cell receptor beta chains from one sample sequenced in a study of blood T cell repertoires in COVID-19. The table came from immunoSEQ multiplex PCR; TCRdb's copy has only in-frame clones and leaves some out. There are 150,000 to 200,000 clones in the sample; roughly 90% occur only once, and about a sixth lies in the top ten. The sequenced sample consisted of peripheral blood. The receptor set was obtained from a man in his sixties with active or convalescent COVID-19.

The chain joins TRBV5-1 to TRBJ1-1, with TRBD1 matching over 12 bases. V was clipped by 0 bases and J by 7 bases; unmatched bases: 7. The CDR3 is 16 amino acids. Germline-derived CDR1 and CDR2 are SGHRS and YFSETQ. CDR3 DNA: TGCGCCAGCAGCTTGGCCCCCGGGACAGGGGGCAATGAAGCTTTCTTT. Translation gives CASSLAPGTGGNEAFF.

The rearrangement links TRBV11-3 to TRBJ1-5, with TRBD1 identical over 8 bases. The CDR3 contains 16 residues. J lost 4 bases, V lost 5 bases, and 10 bases had no gene match. Germline CDR1 reads SGHNT; CDR2 reads YENEEA. The CDR3 coding sequence is TGTGCCAGCAGCCCCGCCCGGTGGGACAGGAATCAGCCCCAGCATTTT. This sequence encodes CASSPARWDRNQPQHF.

The chain has TRBV19 and TRBJ1-4; D possibly corresponds to TRBD1 (6 bases). The CDR3 sequence is 14 residues long. The V and J ends lost 4 bases and 7 bases respectively, with 13 bases between them. Germline CDR1 LNHDA, CDR2 SQIVND (reference sequence). DNA of the CDR3: TGTGCCAGTAGTAGTCAGGGGATGGGTGAAAAACTGTTTTTT. This sequence encodes CASSSQGMGEKLFF.

The chain combines TRBV28 with TRBJ1-2; TRBD1 might be the D (6 bases). The CDR3 is made up of 14 amino acids. Germline-derived CDR1 and CDR2 are MDHEN and SYDVKM. The V end was cut by 3 bases, the J end by 1 base, with 9 bases between. Here the CDR3 reads CASSLGHLNYGYTF. CDR3 bases: TGTGCCAGCAGTTTGGGACACCTTAACTATGGCTACACCTTC.